Below, 17 T cell receptor beta chains from the same sample are listed, as sequenced in a study of blood T cell repertoires in COVID-19. Sequencing used immunoSEQ multiplex PCR; TCRdb keeps in-frame clones, though not all of them. The table lists 55,000 to 80,000 clones, more than 80% of them singletons. The specimen sequenced was peripheral blood. These receptor sequences come from a man in his fifties with acute or convalescent COVID-19.

The CDR3 reads CASSYTVRQGAWNTEAFF. The DNA of the CDR3 is TGCGCCAGCAGCTACACCGTTAGACAGGGGGCATGGAACACTGAAGCTTTCTTT. J is TRBJ1-1 and V is TRBV5-1, with 10 bases matching TRBD1. This CDR3 is built from 18 residues. The germline CDR1 and CDR2 sequences are SGHRS and YFSETQ. Unmatched junction bases numbered 12, after V lost 3 bases and J lost 1 base.

The V call is TRBV25-1, the J call TRBJ1-2; TRBD1 agrees at 10 bases. The CDR3 is 16 amino acids. Germline CDR1 is MGHDK and CDR2 is SYGVNS. Unmatched junction bases numbered 6, after V lost 4 bases and J lost 1 base. CDR3 in amino acids: CASSVDRGLSNYGYTF. CDR3 bases: TGTGCCAGCAGTGTTGACAGGGGGCTGAGTAACTATGGCTACACCTTC.

The V call is TRBV3-1 (or the pseudogene TRBV3-2), the J call TRBJ1-2; D is undetermined. Trimming took 0 bases from V and 7 from J, leaving 6 bases between them. This CDR3 comprises 12 residues. Germline CDR1 reads LGHDT; CDR2 reads YNNKEL (reference sequence). DNA for the CDR3: TGTGCCAGCAGCCAAGATACAGCTGGCTACACCTTC. Its protein is CASSQDTAGYTF.

This chain links TRBV19 with TRBJ2-7; D unresolved. The length of the CDR3 is 13 residues. Germline values: CDR1 LNHDA, CDR2 SQIVND (reference sequence). Trimming pared 5 bases from V and 5 bases from J, leaving 13 bases between. This CDR3 is CASSLRPSNEQYF. Here the CDR3 DNA reads TGTGCCAGTAGTCTCCGTCCTAGTAACGAGCAGTACTTC.

The chain carries TRBV5-5 and TRBJ2-7, with a possible D match to TRBD2 (6 bases). Germline CDR1 is SGHKS and CDR2 is YYEKEE (reference sequence). This CDR3 is built from 13 residues. Trimming stripped 2 bases from V and 3 bases from J, with 9 bases between. CDR3 region: CASSFSEGYEQYF. The CDR3 region has the DNA TGTGCCAGCAGCTTTTCGGAGGGCTACGAGCAGTACTTC. Full variable domain (outside the CDR3, taken from reference TRBV5-5 and TRBJ2-7): DAGVTQSPTHLIKTRGQQVTLRCSPISGHKSVSWYQQVLGQGPQFIFQYYEKEERGRGNFPDRFSARQFPNYSSELNVNALLLGDSALYLCASSFSEGYEQYFGPGTRLTVT.

The V call is TRBV19, the J call TRBJ2-7; maybe TRBD1 (5 bases). Germline values: CDR1 LNHDA, CDR2 SQIVND (reference sequence). This CDR3 has 15 amino acids. V was trimmed by 3 bases and J by 0 bases, leaving 12 bases between them. In nucleotides, the CDR3 is TGTGCCAGTAGTATTTCAGGGATCGGCTCCTACGAGCAGTACTTC. Amino acid sequence: CASSISGIGSYEQYF. Complete variable domain (other parts from reference TRBV19 and TRBJ2-7): DGGITQSPKYLFRKEGQNVTLSCEQNLNHDAMYWYRQDPGQGLRLIYYSQIVNDFQKGDIAEGYSVSREKKESFPLTVTSAQKNPTAFYLCASSISGIGSYEQYFGPGTRLTVT.

The rearrangement joins TRBV9 to TRBJ2-2, with TRBD2 as a possible D gene (5 bases). V was trimmed by 6 bases and J by 0 bases, leaving 15 bases between them. Germline V lookup: CDR1 SGDLS, CDR2 YYNGEE. This CDR3 comprises 16 residues. The CDR3 DNA is TGTGCCAGCACCCCCCTTCCTAGCACGAACACCGGGGAGCTGTTTTTT. This sequence encodes CASTPLPSTNTGELFF.

The chain carries TRBV6-5 and TRBJ1-4; D may be TRBD1 (5 bases). CDR1 MNHEY and CDR2 SVGAGI come from the germline V gene. Trimming took 7 bases from V and 5 from J, leaving 14 bases between them. The CDR3 has 14 amino acids. CDR3 sequence (DNA): TGTGCCAGCAAGGAGGGGATGGCCAATGAAAAACTGTTTTTT. Translation: CASKEGMANEKLFF.

This chain joins TRBV30 and TRBJ1-5; D may be TRBD1 (5 bases). Trimming left V 1 base short and J 4 bases short, with 14 bases between. The CDR3 covers 15 residues. Germline V lookup: CDR1 GTSNPN, CDR2 SVGIG (reference sequence). The CDR3, as DNA: TGTGCCTGGAGTGGAGCCGGGACTCAGAATCAGCCCCAGCATTTT. Protein: CAWSGAGTQNQPQHF.

The genes are TRBV7-3 and TRBJ2-6; perhaps TRBD1 as D (6 bases). Germline values: CDR1 SGHTA, CDR2 FQGTGA. Trimming cost V 6 bases and J 0 bases, with 18 bases left between them. CDR3 length: 18 amino acids. Here the CDR3 DNA reads TGTGCCAGCAGGGGTAGGGGGTCCCCTCACTCTGGGGCCAACGTCCTGACTTTC. It specifies CASRGRGSPHSGANVLTF.

The V call is TRBV27, the J call TRBJ2-7; the match to TRBD2 covers 9 bases. J lost 0 bases, V lost 2 bases, and 8 bases had no gene match. Germline loops: CDR1 MNHEY, CDR2 SMNVEV (reference sequence). This CDR3 has 17 amino acids. The CDR3 sequence: CASSLTASGKNSYEQYV. Written as DNA, the CDR3 is TGTGCCAGCAGTTTAACGGCTAGCGGGAAGAACTCCTACGAGCAGTACGTC.

In DNA form, the CDR3 reads TGTGCCAGCAGCCCCCAACTAGGCGGGAGGAATATCGAGCAGTACTTC. The encoded protein is CASSPQLGGRNIEQYF. This sequence joins TRBV4-2 and TRBJ2-7; 8 bases map to TRBD2. This CDR3 has 16 amino acids. Germline-derived CDR1 and CDR2 are LGHNA and YNFKEQ. Trimming removed 4 bases from V and 6 bases from J; junction bases left unmatched: 14.

The chain is built from TRBV24-1 and TRBJ2-1; 10 positions agree with TRBD1. CDR1 is KGHDR, CDR2 SFDVKD, per germline. The CDR3 sequence is 16 residues long. The V gene end was trimmed by 4 bases and the J gene end by 2 bases; junction bases not matched to a gene: 4. This CDR3 reads CATSEAGTGAYNEQFF. DNA for the CDR3: TGTGCCACCAGTGAGGCCGGGACAGGGGCCTACAATGAGCAGTTCTTC.

The rearrangement links TRBV2 to TRBJ1-4; TRBD1 is a possible D gene (5 bases). The CDR3 consists of 17 residues. Trimming stripped 2 bases from V and 2 bases from J, with 15 bases between. Germline-derived CDR1 and CDR2 are SNHLY and FYNNEI. This chain's CDR3 is CASSEMRRVATNEKLFF. In DNA, the CDR3 is TGTGCCAGCAGTGAAATGCGCAGGGTTGCGACTAATGAAAAACTGTTTTTT.

V and J are TRBV21-1 and TRBJ2-7; TRBD1 reflects the table's D call only, with no check against the DNA. TRBV21-1 is a pseudogene segment. This CDR3 comprises 15 residues. As DNA, the CDR3 is TGTGCCAGCAGCAATTGGGGCGGAGAAACCGGCGAGCAGTACGTC. Protein: CASSNWGGETGEQYV.

The chain links TRBV2 to TRBJ1-6; D unresolved. CDR1 and CDR2 (germline): SNHLY, FYNNEI. V dropped 5 bases and J dropped 3 bases, with 8 bases sitting between them. CDR3 size: 14 residues. DNA for the CDR3: TGTGCCAGCAGTTACACGAACTATAATTCACCCCTCCACTTT. Its translation is CASSYTNYNSPLHF.

V and J are TRBV6-2 or TRBV6-3 and TRBJ2-7; the match to TRBD1 covers 9 bases. CDR1 and CDR2 (germline): MNHEY, SVGEGT. CDR3 length: 14 residues. J lost 2 bases, V lost 4 bases, and 3 bases had no gene match. The CDR3 sequence is CASSSGQGTYEQYF. The DNA of the CDR3 is TGTGCCAGCAGTTCGGGACAGGGCACCTACGAGCAGTACTTC.